This TCR beta chain was sequenced for a study of T cells in Graves' hyperthyroidism and ophthalmopathy. V lost 6 bases and J lost 5, with 19 bases in between. Per the germline V gene, CDR1 is MNHEY and CDR2 is SVGAGI. There are 15 residues in the CDR3. Overall study findings and caveats: Most thyroid-expanded clonotypes above 0.001 were also found in blood. The authors' 13 V-J model separated ophthalmopathy from stable hyperthyroidism.

Not enrolled were patients with uncontrolled infection, other autoimmune disease, pregnancy or lactation. Researchers amplified the TCR beta CDR3 regions from RNA transcripts. The HTBI set primed first-round TCR CDR3 RT-PCR. TCRdb independently ran MiXCR on the multiplex PCR reads; one entry per CDR3 protein. This table holds roughly 420,000 distinct CDR3 sequences, around 16% found once. In its sample, this clonotype was seen a few times. Its antigen remains unknown. Sequencing was performed on blood. The receptor's source is a woman between 18 and 29 years old with Graves' hyperthyroidism. The chain employs TRBV6-5 and TRBJ1-1; D gene unclear. The CDR3 region has the DNA TGTGCCAGCAGCTATTCCCCGGCTCCCCTTACTGAAGCTTTCTTT. It specifies CASSYSPAPLTEAFF.